The entry below gives a single T cell receptor (beta chain) sequence along with its context. The cohort comprised adults aged about 18 to 89 years residing in under 30 US areas. The data were obtained in a study of blood T cell repertoires in COVID-19. Study information: Material from acute and convalescent COVID-19 was sourced from the United States, Italy and Spain. PBMCs, B-cell-depleted T cells, or T cells provided the cDNA or gDNA that made up the material.

As processed by the authors: Estimation of nucleated cell counts relied on the amplification of reference gene primers. The repertoire was sequenced with immunoSEQ multiplex PCR; TCRdb's copy has only in-frame clones and lacks some. V and J calls and clone size are those listed in that table; D and trimming were worked out from the DNA. The sample contains hundreds of thousands of clones, around four fifths of which appear only once. Germline CDR1 and CDR2: MNHEY and SVGAGI. The CDR3 sequence is 16 residues long. The junction had 6 bases not matched to a gene; V was cut back by 4 bases and J by 0 bases.

The V gene is TRBV6-5, the J gene TRBJ1-5, with 7 bases that match TRBD1. Sequencing input: PBMCs or T cells enriched from blood (not recorded which). The receptor was derived from a woman between 35 and 50 years old who had been exposed to COVID-19. The CDR3 here is CASSSGQESSNQPQHF. CDR3 DNA sequence: TGTGCCAGCAGTTCTGGACAGGAATCTAGCAATCAGCCCCAGCATTTT.